This T cell receptor (beta chain) was recovered during a study of cytomegalovirus exposure and HLA in healthy donors. Whole-study context: A subsequent analysis stated that the approximately 110 validation repertoires were run on the same platform as the roughly 670 first-cohort repertoires.

Clones were sequenced by immunoSEQ multiplex PCR, and TCRdb holds only the in-frame ones, with some missing. Found here are about 78,000 clones, about 95% of them singletons; the top ten hold 1.6%. The CDR3 spans 15 residues. V was shortened by 5 bases and J by 2 bases, with 13 bases between the two germline ends. In germline, CDR1 is SGHRS, CDR2 YFSETQ. This TCR was sampled from a man aged 18-30 years in good health and CMV-seropositive. The rearrangement uses TRBV5-1 and TRBJ1-4, with D maybe TRBD1 (5 bases). Sequencing was performed on PBMCs. CDR3 amino acids: CASRPGDFTNEKLFF. For the CDR3, the DNA is TGCGCCAGCAGACCGGGGGACTTCACTAATGAAAAACTGTTTTTT.